The 24 T cell receptor beta chains listed next were all sequenced from one sample in a study of regulatory dendritic cells for organ transplantation. The repertoire was sequenced with immunoSEQ multiplex PCR; TCRdb's copy has only in-frame clones and lacks some. The table records 25,000 to 30,000 clones, 75% to 80% of them present only once. The sequencing sample was made of memory CD4+ T cells from blood. The subset: CD45RO+ memory T cells. The receptors stem from a human donor in good health.

The gene calls are TRBV14 and TRBJ2-3; D tentatively fits TRBD1 or TRBD2 (5 bases each). With 1 base removed from V and 8 bases from J, the gap between germline ends came to 10 bases. Germline V gene data show CDR1 as SGHDN and CDR2 as FVKESK. The CDR3 loop spans 13 amino acids. The CDR3 here is CASSQAGTSTQYF. The CDR3 bases are TGTGCCAGCAGCCAAGCAGGGACGAGTACGCAGTATTTT.

This rearrangement joins TRBV19 to TRBJ2-7; TRBD2 agrees at 11 bases. Trimming took 5 bases from V and 4 from J; bases not matched to a gene: 7. CDR3 length: 15 residues. The germline V gene has CDR1 LNHDA and CDR2 SQIVND (reference sequence). The CDR3 region is CASSHRLAGSYEQYF. The CDR3, as DNA: TGTGCCAGTAGTCACAGACTAGCGGGGTCGTACGAGCAGTACTTC.

The chain recombines TRBV14 with TRBJ2-7, with D possibly matching TRBD1 (6 bases). The CDR3 length is 14 residues. V gave up 0 bases and J gave up 6 bases, with 12 bases separating them. Per the germline V gene, CDR1 is SGHDN and CDR2 is FVKESK. The CDR3 nucleotides read TGTGCCAGCAGCCAAGATTTACAGGGCGGCGAGCAGTACTTC. Residues: CASSQDLQGGEQYF. The variable domain in full, with the rest retrieved from reference TRBV14 and TRBJ2-7, is EAGVTQFPSHSVIEKGQTVTLRCDPISGHDNLYWYRRVMGKEIKFLLHFVKESKQDESGMPNNRFLAERTGGTYSTLKVQPAELEDSGVYFCASSQDLQGGEQYFGPGTRLTVT.

The chain has TRBV2 and TRBJ2-5; possible D gene TRBD2, 5 bases. With 7 bases removed from V and 0 bases from J, the gap between germline ends came to 12 bases. The CDR3 is 14 residues long. The germline V gene has CDR1 SNHLY and CDR2 FYNNEI. CDR3 residues: CASIPMGDQETQYF. As DNA, the CDR3 is TGTGCCAGCATTCCTATGGGAGACCAAGAGACCCAGTACTTC.

CDR3 loop: CASSPGLAGGISYNEQFF. Written as DNA, the CDR3 is TGTGCCAGCAGCCCGGGACTAGCGGGGGGGATCTCCTACAATGAGCAGTTCTTC. The rearrangement joins TRBV9 to TRBJ2-1; TRBD2 matches at 16 bases. Trimming cost V 4 bases and J 0 bases; bases outside gene matches: 4. CDR1 is SGDLS, CDR2 YYNGEE, per germline. The CDR3 has 18 amino acids. The full variable domain, its missing parts supplied by reference TRBV9 and TRBJ2-1, is DSGVTQTPKHLITATGQRVTLRCSPRSGDLSVYWYQQSLDQGLQFLIQYYNGEERAKGNILERFSAQQFPDLHSELNLSSLELGDSALYFCASSPGLAGGISYNEQFFGPGTRLTVL.

This clone was seen a few times. CDR3 sequence (DNA): TGTGCCTGGAGCCAGGACCAGGGGGATCAGCCCCAGCATTTT. Translated: CAWSQDQGDQPQHF. V usage is TRBV30 and J usage is TRBJ1-5; 7 bases agree with TRBD1. The CDR3 consists of 14 residues. The germline V gene encodes CDR1 GTSNPN and CDR2 SVGIG (reference sequence). Germline trimming cut 3 bases from V and 5 bases from J; bases unmatched to any gene: 7.

This clone showed up just once. The rearrangement uses TRBV28 and TRBJ2-5, with 10 bases identical to TRBD2. Germline-derived CDR1 and CDR2 are MDHEN and SYDVKM. The V and J ends lost 0 bases and 5 bases, in that order; junction bases with no gene match: 9. CDR3 length: 17 residues. This CDR3 reads CASSLWLQRGGPETQYF. CDR3 DNA: TGTGCCAGCAGTTTATGGCTGCAGCGGGGGGGCCCGGAGACCCAGTACTTC.

The V and J genes are TRBV6-5 and TRBJ2-1; 10 nucleotides line up with TRBD2. V gave up 4 bases and J gave up 5 bases; unmatched junction bases: 8. The germline V gene has CDR1 MNHEY and CDR2 SVGAGI. This CDR3 comprises 16 residues. The CDR3, as DNA: TGTGCCAGCAGTTTCCTAGCGGGAGAGGGGAACAATGAGCAGTTCTTC. Translation gives CASSFLAGEGNNEQFF.

The chain uses TRBV6-5 and TRBJ2-4; D may be TRBD1 or TRBD2 (5 bases each). CDR1 and CDR2 from the germline V gene are MNHEY and SVGAGI. Trimming pared 0 bases from V and 8 bases from J, leaving 14 bases between. The CDR3 has 15 residues. CDR3 sequence: CASSYSNGGRDIQYF. Written as DNA, the CDR3 is TGTGCCAGCAGTTACTCGAATGGGGGTCGGGACATTCAGTACTTC.

V gene TRBV18 combines with J gene TRBJ1-1, with unresolved D. V was pared by 0 bases and J by 0 bases, with 2 bases between. This CDR3 has 13 residues. Germline CDR1 KGHSH, CDR2 LQKENI. CDR3: CASSPPVNTEAFF. The CDR3 bases are TGTGCCAGCTCACCACCGGTGAACACTGAAGCTTTCTTT.

There are a few counts of this clone. This chain connects TRBV10-3 to TRBJ2-5; TRBD2 agrees at 14 bases. Trimming took 5 bases from V and 7 from J; bases not matched to a gene: 12. The CDR3 loop spans 17 amino acids. Germline loops: CDR1 ENHRY, CDR2 SYGVKD. CDR3: CAISMKPGLAGEGTQYF. In nucleotides, the CDR3 is TGTGCCATCAGTATGAAACCGGGACTAGCGGGAGAGGGGACCCAGTACTTC.

The gene calls are TRBV11-2 and TRBJ2-7, with D perhaps matching TRBD1 or TRBD2 (5 bases each). Germline V gene lookup returns CDR1 SGHAT and CDR2 FQNNGV. The germline V and J ends were trimmed by 2 bases and 2 bases, with 10 bases remaining between them. The CDR3 is made up of 14 amino acids. The CDR3 DNA reads as TGTGCCAGCAGCTTAACCGTGGGACCCTACGAGCAGTACTTC. Its protein product is CASSLTVGPYEQYF.

This chain uses TRBV7-3 with TRBJ2-3, with D possibly matching TRBD2 (5 bases). This CDR3 has 15 amino acids. Looked up from germline, CDR1 is SGHTA and CDR2 is FQGTGA. V was trimmed by 5 bases and J by 4 bases, leaving 16 bases between them. The CDR3 nucleotides are TGTGCCAGCAGCCCCAGCGGTAGTAGCCCAGATACGCAGTATTTT. As protein: CASSPSGSSPDTQYF. The complete variable domain, with remaining parts taken from reference TRBV7-3 and TRBJ2-3, reads GAGVSQTPSNKVTEKGKYVELRCDPISGHTALYWYRQSLGQGPEFLIYFQGTGAADDSGLPNDRFFAVRPEGSVSTLKIQRTERGDSAVYLCASSPSGSSPDTQYFGPGTRLTVL.

This sequence joins TRBV4-2 and TRBJ2-1; D is possibly TRBD2 (6 bases). V lost 1 base to trimming and J lost 4 bases, with 11 bases between them. This CDR3 is 15 amino acids long. The germline V gene encodes CDR1 LGHNA and CDR2 YNFKEQ. This CDR3 reads CASSQGLDLYNEQFF. The CDR3 DNA reads TGTGCCAGCAGCCAAGGACTAGATCTGTACAATGAGCAGTTCTTC.

DNA for the CDR3: TGTGCCAGCAGCGTTGGCCCCACCGGGGAGCTGTTTTTT. Its translation is CASSVGPTGELFF. This sequence joins TRBV9 and TRBJ2-2; D is undetermined. V was trimmed by 2 bases and J by 4 bases, leaving 6 bases between them. The CDR3 has 13 amino acids. The germline V gene has CDR1 SGDLS and CDR2 YYNGEE.

The V and J genes are TRBV4-2 and TRBJ2-5, with 8 bases fitting TRBD2. The CDR3 runs to 17 residues. V was pared by 1 base and J by 1 base, with 8 bases of the junction left unmatched. CDR1 and CDR2 from the germline V gene are LGHNA and YNFKEQ. CDR3 residues: CASSQAPGGGIQETQYF. CDR3 in DNA: TGTGCCAGCAGCCAAGCGCCCGGGGGGGGCATCCAAGAGACCCAGTACTTC.

This clone was seen more than once but under ten times. The genes are TRBV9 and TRBJ2-5, with D perhaps TRBD2 (6 bases). CDR1 is SGDLS and CDR2 is YYNGEE in the germline V gene. The CDR3 runs 14 residues. V was clipped by 2 bases and J by 5 bases, with 13 bases between them. The CDR3 region has the DNA TGTGCCAGCAGCGTTGGTACTAGCTTTGAGACCCAGTACTTC. Encoded protein: CASSVGTSFETQYF.

The chain has TRBV7-2 and TRBJ2-1, with D unclear. Trimming pared 5 bases from V and 7 bases from J, leaving 12 bases between. Germline V gene sequence: CDR1 SGHTA, CDR2 FQGNSA. The CDR3 is 13 amino acids. CDR3 in amino acids: CASSPDETNEQFF. CDR3 DNA: TGTGCCAGCAGCCCGGACGAGACGAATGAGCAGTTCTTC.

This chain joins TRBV7-9 and TRBJ2-3, with TRBD2 matching 7 bases. J gave up 5 bases and V 5 bases, and 10 bases lay outside the gene matches. The CDR3 sequence is 15 residues long. Germline lookup yields CDR1 SEHNR and CDR2 FQNEAQ (reference sequence). CDR3 nucleotide sequence: TGTGCCAGCAGCCCCGGGGAGGGAGATTTAGATACGCAGTATTTT. This translates into CASSPGEGDLDTQYF.

The chain is built from TRBV7-2 and TRBJ1-2; D is possibly TRBD1 (5 bases). The CDR3 is 13 residues long. Germline CDR1 reads SGHTA; CDR2 reads FQGNSA. The ends were cut back, 5 bases at V and 4 bases at J, with 11 bases in the middle. The chain's CDR3 is CASSPQGTYGYTF. Written as DNA, the CDR3 is TGTGCCAGCAGCCCTCAAGGGACCTATGGCTACACCTTC.

This clone occurred a few times. This chain uses TRBV11-2 with TRBJ2-7; no clear D gene. This CDR3 is built from 12 residues. Germline CDR1 SGHAT, CDR2 FQNNGV. Trimming removed 1 base from V and 6 bases from J, with 7 bases in between. CDR3 in DNA: TGTGCCAGCAGCTTAGTGGCCTCCGAGCAGTACTTC. It codes for CASSLVASEQYF.

This chain links TRBV15 with TRBJ1-5; D gene ambiguous. The CDR3 extends over 13 amino acids. Germline CDR1 is LNHNV and CDR2 is YYDKDF (reference sequence). Trimming pared 3 bases from V and 7 bases from J, leaving 10 bases between. CDR3 DNA sequence: TGTGCCACCAGCAGTTCTCGAGTCCAGCCCCAGCATTTT. Translated, it gives CATSSSRVQPQHF.

This clone was recorded a few times. The gene calls are TRBV4-3 and TRBJ1-1; D unresolved. Trimming cost V 1 base and J 1 base, with 4 bases left between them. CDR1 and CDR2 from the germline V gene are LGHNA and YSLEER. The CDR3 is made up of 13 amino acids. In DNA, the CDR3 is TGCGCCAGCAGCCAAGGTACGAACACTGAAGCTTTCTTT. It specifies CASSQGTNTEAFF.

This chain joins TRBV5-5 and TRBJ2-3, with a weak D call TRBD1 (5 bases). The CDR3 is 14 residues long. Germline CDR1 SGHKS, CDR2 YYEKEE (reference sequence). V was clipped by 2 bases and J by 6 bases, with 13 bases between them. CDR3 residues: CASSFRGGMDTQYF. The CDR3, as DNA: TGTGCCAGCAGCTTTAGGGGTGGAATGGATACGCAGTATTTT.